These T cell receptor beta chains were read from a single sample in a study of early T cells in non-severe SARS-CoV-2 infection. TCRdb recomputed calls from the 5' RACE reads with MiXCR, one row per CDR3 protein. The sample holds about 92,000 distinct CDR3 sequences, approximately 15% seen once. The sequenced sample consisted of whole blood. The source is an adult who was a healthcare worker with PCR-confirmed SARS-CoV-2 infection or an uninfected control (not recorded which). Each CDR3 is given with its conserved first and last residue. Each record gives: J gene, clone size, D gene, CDR3 length, V gene, CDR3 DNA, CDR3 protein. D genes are given only for firm matches. Rows give clone size only sometimes, using once, few, many, or a class for an expanded clone.

TRBJ1-1	-	-	12	TRBV10-3	TGTGCCATCAGCAGGGATAACACTGAAGCTTTCTTT	CAISRDNTEAFF
TRBJ2-2	-	-	14	TRBV29-1	TGCAGCGCCCCCGGCCCTATGGGATTGGGGGAGCTGTTTTTT	CSAPGPMGLGELFF
TRBJ1-6	-	-	13	TRBV28	TGTGCCAGCAGTTTACAATATAATTCACCCCTCCACTTT	CASSLQYNSPLHF
TRBJ2-3	-	-	15	TRBV6-1	TGTGCCAGCAGTGAAGATCGGCAACCCCTAGATACGCAGTATTTT	CASSEDRQPLDTQYF
TRBJ1-5	few	TRBD1	15	TRBV27	TGTGCCAGCAGTCAACGGACGGCAGGGGGCCAGCCCCAGCATTTT	CASSQRTAGGQPQHF
TRBJ2-3	few	TRBD1	14	TRBV29-1	TGCAGCGTTGGGCGGACAGGGGCGAGAGATACGCAGTATTTT	CSVGRTGARDTQYF
TRBJ1-5	few	-	13	TRBV12-5	TGTGCTAGCAACCTCGATAGCAATCAGCCCCAGCATTTT	CASNLDSNQPQHF
TRBJ1-6	few	TRBD1	16	TRBV20-1	TGCAGTGCTAGTCGAGGACAGGGATATGATAATTCACCCCTCCACTTT	CSASRGQGYDNSPLHF
TRBJ2-7	-	-	14	TRBV7-2	TGTGCCAGCAGCTTAGTAGACCCCGCCTACGAGCAGTACTTC	CASSLVDPAYEQYF
TRBJ1-6	-	-	14	TRBV27	TGTGCCAGCAGTCCGTTACTGACACATTCACCCCTCCACTTT	CASSPLLTHSPLHF
TRBJ2-5	few	TRBD1	14	TRBV5-4	TGTGCCAGCAGCCAGAAGACAGGGGAAGAGACCCAGTACTTC	CASSQKTGEETQYF
TRBJ2-5	few	-	15	TRBV24-1	TGTGCCACCAGTGATCCCGGGACACCTCAAGAGACCCAGTACTTC	CATSDPGTPQETQYF
TRBJ1-5	-	TRBD1	17	TRBV11-3	TGTGCCAGCAGCTTAGAATTAGGGACAGGGTTCGGACAGCCCCAGCATTTT	CASSLELGTGFGQPQHF
TRBJ2-1	few	-	10	TRBV29-1	TGCAGCGTCGAAGGAAGTGAGCAGTTCTTC	CSVEGSEQFF
TRBJ2-7	once	-	11	TRBV5-1	TGCGCCAGCATAGGAGGAGGCGAGCAGTACTTC	CASIGGGEQYF
TRBJ2-7	-	-	13	TRBV29-1	TGCAGCGTCCGAATCCCAGTTCCCTACGAGCAGTACTTC	CSVRIPVPYEQYF
TRBJ1-1	few	TRBD1	14	TRBV6-5	TGTGCCAGCACCGAACAGGGGCCGAACACTGAAGCTTTCTTT	CASTEQGPNTEAFF
TRBJ2-1	few	TRBD1	11	TRBV29-1	TGCAGGGGACAGGGGTACAATGAGCAGTTCTTC	CRGQGYNEQFF
TRBJ2-7	many	TRBD1	13	TRBV24-1	TGTGCCACCGCGGACAGGGAAAACTACGAGCAGTACTTC	CATADRENYEQYF
TRBJ2-7	-	TRBD2	16	TRBV3-1	TGTGCCAGCAGCCAAGACTGGAGCGGGGATTCGGGCGAGCAGTACTTC	CASSQDWSGDSGEQYF
TRBJ2-4	few	TRBD1	16	TRBV2	TGTGCCAGCACCCCAGGGGGTTTTATAGCCAAAAACATTCAGTACTTC	CASTPGGFIAKNIQYF
TRBJ2-6	few	-	15	TRBV6-5	TGTGCCAGCAGTTACGGTATTTCGGGGGCCAACGTCCTGACTTTC	CASSYGISGANVLTF
TRBJ2-1	few	TRBD1	15	TRBV5-8	TGTGCCAGCAGCTTTAGACAGGGCTTCTACAATGAGCAGTTCTTC	CASSFRQGFYNEQFF
TRBJ1-2	few	TRBD1	15	TRBV5-6	TGTGCCAGCAGCTTAAATGGACAGGCGAACTATGGCTACACCTTC	CASSLNGQANYGYTF
TRBJ1-5	many	-	14	TRBV27	TGTGCCAGCAGTTCGGGAGGGTTAAATCAGCCCCAGCATTTT	CASSSGGLNQPQHF
TRBJ1-1	many	TRBD1	14	TRBV24-1	TGTGCCACCAGAGGACAGGGGGCGGCGGCTGAAGCTTTCTTT	CATRGQGAAAEAFF
TRBJ2-2	-	TRBD1	17	TRBV20-1	TGCAGTGCTAGAGATTTGGCCGGGACAGATAACACCGGGGAGCTGTTTTTT	CSARDLAGTDNTGELFF
TRBJ2-3	-	TRBD2	16	TRBV28	TGTGCCAGCAGTCTCCCCGGGACTAGCGGGAGAATAGCGCAGTATTTT	CASSLPGTSGRIAQYF
TRBJ2-5	-	TRBD1	13	TRBV24-1	TGTGCCACCGGAATAGGGGGCCAGGAGACCCAGTACTTC	CATGIGGQETQYF
TRBJ2-1	-	-	15	TRBV12-3/TRBV12-4	TGTGCCAGCAGTTTTGGGCGAGGCTCCTACAATGAGCAGTTCTTC	CASSFGRGSYNEQFF
TRBJ1-1	many	TRBD1	13	TRBV5-1	TGCGCCAGCAGTCCGGGACAGGGTGGAGGGGCTTTCTTT	CASSPGQGGGAFF
TRBJ2-3	many	TRBD1	15	TRBV12-3/TRBV12-4	TGTGCCAGCAGTAGGGACAGGGGATACACAGATACGCAGTATTTT	CASSRDRGYTDTQYF
TRBJ2-5	few	TRBD1	13	TRBV11-2	TGTGCCAGCAGCCAAGGGGGCCCCGGGGACCAGTACTTC	CASSQGGPGDQYF
TRBJ1-1	-	-	14	TRBV11-2	TGTGCCAGCAGCTTCCCACGACAGAACACTGAAGCTTTCTTT	CASSFPRQNTEAFF
TRBJ2-2	-	TRBD2	20	TRBV7-6	TGTGGCAGCAGCTTAGCCCCTCCTTTACTACTAGCGGGAGACACCGGGGAGCTGTTTTTT	CGSSLAPPLLLAGDTGELFF
TRBJ1-3	few	-	15	TRBV9	TGTGCCAGCAGCCCGACGTCGGACTCTGGAAACACCATATATTTT	CASSPTSDSGNTIYF
TRBJ2-2	-	TRBD1	14	TRBV29-1	TGCAGCGTTCGTGGACAGGGGAACACCGGGGAGCTGTTTTTT	CSVRGQGNTGELFF
TRBJ2-7	-	-	13	TRBV27	TGTGCCAGCACTTCGACAGTCCCCTACGAGCAGTACTTC	CASTSTVPYEQYF
TRBJ2-1	-	-	12	TRBV29-1	TGCAGCGTTCGAGAATCCCTCAATGAGCAGTTCTTC	CSVRESLNEQFF
TRBJ1-2	many	-	13	TRBV30	TGTGCCTGGAGTGAGAGGGGCGATTATGGCTACACCTTC	CAWSERGDYGYTF
TRBJ1-3	-	-	15	TRBV7-2	TGTGCCAGCAGCTTAACTTCGGGGGTTGGAAACACCATATATTTT	CASSLTSGVGNTIYF
TRBJ1-5	-	-	13	TRBV12-3/TRBV12-4	TGTGCCAGCAGTTTTTGGGGGGGTCAGCCCCAGCATTTT	CASSFWGGQPQHF
TRBJ1-2	few	-	13	TRBV5-1	TGCGCCAGCAGCTTGGAATTGTCCCCGGGCTACACCTTC	CASSLELSPGYTF
TRBJ1-6	-	TRBD1	14	TRBV20-1	TGCAGTGTCAGAGGGGGACAGGGAGCCTCACCCCTCCACTTT	CSVRGGQGASPLHF
TRBJ1-1	few	-	12	TRBV30	TGTGCCTGGAGTGATTCGGGGACTGAAGCTTTCTTT	CAWSDSGTEAFF
TRBJ2-1	-	-	13	TRBV7-2	TGTGCCAGCAGCTTAGACTACCCCAATGAGCAGTTCTTC	CASSLDYPNEQFF